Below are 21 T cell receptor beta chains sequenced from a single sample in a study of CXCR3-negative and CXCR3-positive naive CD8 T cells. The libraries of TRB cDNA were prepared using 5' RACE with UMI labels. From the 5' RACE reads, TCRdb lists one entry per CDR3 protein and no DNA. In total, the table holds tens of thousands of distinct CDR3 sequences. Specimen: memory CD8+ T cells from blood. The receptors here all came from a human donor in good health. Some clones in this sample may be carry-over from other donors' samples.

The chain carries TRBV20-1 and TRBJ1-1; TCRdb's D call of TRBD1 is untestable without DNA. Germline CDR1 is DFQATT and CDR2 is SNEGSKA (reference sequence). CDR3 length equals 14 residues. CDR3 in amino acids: CSASAQGSITEAFF.

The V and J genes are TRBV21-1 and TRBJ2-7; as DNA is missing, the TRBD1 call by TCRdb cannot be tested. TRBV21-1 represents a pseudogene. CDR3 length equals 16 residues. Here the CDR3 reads CASSKGPGQGRYEQYF.

The CDR3 spells CASSAGLQVPDTQYF. The V call is TRBV7-9, the J call TRBJ2-3; TCRdb's D gene call, TRBD2, goes unchecked for lack of DNA. This CDR3 spans 15 amino acids. Germline CDR1 SEHNR, CDR2 FQNEAQ (reference sequence).

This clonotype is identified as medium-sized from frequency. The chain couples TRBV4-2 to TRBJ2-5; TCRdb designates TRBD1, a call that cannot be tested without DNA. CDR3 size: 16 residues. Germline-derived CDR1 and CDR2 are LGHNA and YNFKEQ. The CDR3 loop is CASSQDLGQGAETQYF.

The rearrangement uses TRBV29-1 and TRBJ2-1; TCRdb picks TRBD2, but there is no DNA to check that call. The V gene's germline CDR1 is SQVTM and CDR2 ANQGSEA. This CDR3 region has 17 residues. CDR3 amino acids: CSVEPLEGRAGYNEQFF.

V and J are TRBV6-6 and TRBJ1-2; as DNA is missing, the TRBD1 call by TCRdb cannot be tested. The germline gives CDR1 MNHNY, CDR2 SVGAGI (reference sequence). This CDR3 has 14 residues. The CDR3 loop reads CASSQTGPTYGYTF.

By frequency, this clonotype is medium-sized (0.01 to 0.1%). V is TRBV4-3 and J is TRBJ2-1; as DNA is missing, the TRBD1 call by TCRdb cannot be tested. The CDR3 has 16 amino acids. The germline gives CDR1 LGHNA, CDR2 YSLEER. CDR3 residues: CASSQDWTGGGDEQFF.

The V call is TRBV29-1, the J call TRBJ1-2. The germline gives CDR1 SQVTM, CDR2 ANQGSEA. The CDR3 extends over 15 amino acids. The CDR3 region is CSVEAWDGSSYGYTF.

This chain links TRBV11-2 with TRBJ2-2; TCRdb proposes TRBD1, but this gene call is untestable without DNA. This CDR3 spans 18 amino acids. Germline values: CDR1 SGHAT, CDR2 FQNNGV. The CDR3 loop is CASSFAFSQGGSAGELFF.

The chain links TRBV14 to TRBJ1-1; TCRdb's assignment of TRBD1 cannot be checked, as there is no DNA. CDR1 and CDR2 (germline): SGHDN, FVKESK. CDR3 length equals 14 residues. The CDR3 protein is CASSQGRGIPEAFF.

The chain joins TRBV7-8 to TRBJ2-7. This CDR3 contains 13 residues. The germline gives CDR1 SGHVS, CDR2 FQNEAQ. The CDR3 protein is CASSLGKFSEQYF.

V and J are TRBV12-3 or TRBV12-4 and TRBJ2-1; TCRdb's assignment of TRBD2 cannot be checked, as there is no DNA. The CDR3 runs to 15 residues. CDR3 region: CASSFIGPAGNEQFF.

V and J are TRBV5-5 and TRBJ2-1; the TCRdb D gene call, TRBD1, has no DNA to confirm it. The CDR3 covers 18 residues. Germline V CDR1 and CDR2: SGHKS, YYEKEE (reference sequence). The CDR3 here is CASSTTPWDTLSYNEQFF.

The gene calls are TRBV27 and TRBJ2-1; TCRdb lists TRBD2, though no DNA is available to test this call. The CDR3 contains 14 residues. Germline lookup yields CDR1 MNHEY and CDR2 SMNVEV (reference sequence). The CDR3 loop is CASTGGVAGEEQFF.

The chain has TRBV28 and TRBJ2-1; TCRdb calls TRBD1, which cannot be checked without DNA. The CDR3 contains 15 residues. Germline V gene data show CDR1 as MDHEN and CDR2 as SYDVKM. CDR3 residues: CASRRRGSWGDEQFF.

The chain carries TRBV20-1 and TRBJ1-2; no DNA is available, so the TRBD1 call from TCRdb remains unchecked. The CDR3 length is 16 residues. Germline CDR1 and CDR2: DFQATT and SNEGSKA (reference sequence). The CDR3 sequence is CSARGDVDRVAGGYTF.

The CDR3 protein is CSVRTGGFSQPQHF. This chain connects TRBV29-1 to TRBJ1-5; the D gene TCRdb calls, TRBD1, cannot be checked with no DNA. Germline-derived CDR1 and CDR2 are SQVTM and ANQGSEA. CDR3 length: 14 residues. The full variable domain, with the rest looked up from reference TRBV29-1 and TRBJ1-5, is SAVISQKPSRDICQRGTSLTIQCQVDSQVTMMFWYRQQPGQSLTLIATANQGSEATYESGFVIDKFPISRPNLTFSTLTVSNMSPEDSSIYLCSVRTGGFSQPQHFGDGTRLSIL.

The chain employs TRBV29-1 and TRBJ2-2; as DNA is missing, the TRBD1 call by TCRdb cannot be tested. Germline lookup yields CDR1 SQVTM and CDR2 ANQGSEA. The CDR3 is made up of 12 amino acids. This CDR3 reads CSVSDGAGELFF.

CDR3 protein: CASSGVLSGNTIYF. V gene TRBV7-9 combines with J gene TRBJ1-3. This CDR3 has 14 amino acids. The germline V gene encodes CDR1 SEHNR and CDR2 FQNEAQ (reference sequence).

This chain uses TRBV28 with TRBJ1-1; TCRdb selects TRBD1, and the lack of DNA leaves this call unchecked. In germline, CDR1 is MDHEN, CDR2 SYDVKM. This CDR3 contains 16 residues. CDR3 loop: CASSFRVSPVYTEAFF.

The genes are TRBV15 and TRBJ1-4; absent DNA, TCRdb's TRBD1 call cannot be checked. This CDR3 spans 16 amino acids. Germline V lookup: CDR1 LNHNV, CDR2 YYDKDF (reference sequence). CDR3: CATGPPRGVLNEKLFF.